The T cell receptor (beta chain) described here comes from a study of STAT5B mutations in CD4+ large granular lymphocyte leukemia. V lost 2 bases to trimming and J lost 2 bases; unmatched junction nucleotides: 3. Germline values: CDR1 GTSNPN, CDR2 SVGIG (reference sequence). The CDR3 covers 15 residues. Measured with immunoSEQ multiplex PCR; TCRdb has only the in-frame clones, and not every one. The sample carries about 35,000 clones, around 76% recorded once. The sequenced sample was CD4+ T cells from blood buffy coats. This clonotype originated in a human donor in good health. The chain links TRBV30 to TRBJ2-5, with TRBD2 matching over 12 bases. CDR3 in amino acids: CAWSKGLAGQETQYF. As DNA, the CDR3 is TGTGCCTGGAGTAAAGGACTAGCGGGGCAAGAGACCCAGTACTTC.